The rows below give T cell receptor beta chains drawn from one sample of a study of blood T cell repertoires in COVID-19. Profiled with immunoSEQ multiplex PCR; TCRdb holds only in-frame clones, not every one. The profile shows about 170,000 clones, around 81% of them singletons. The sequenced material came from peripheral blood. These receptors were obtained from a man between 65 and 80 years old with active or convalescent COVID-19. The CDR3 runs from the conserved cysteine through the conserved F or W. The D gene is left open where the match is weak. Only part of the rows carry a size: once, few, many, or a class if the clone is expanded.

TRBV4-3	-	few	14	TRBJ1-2	CASSQDREGRGYTF	TGCGCCAGCAGCCAAGATCGGGAAGGGAGGGGCTACACCTTC
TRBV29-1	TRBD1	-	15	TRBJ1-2	CSVEDGTGAYGGYTF	TGCAGCGTTGAAGACGGGACAGGGGCGTATGGTGGCTACACCTTC
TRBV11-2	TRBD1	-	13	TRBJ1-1	CASSPDREMEAFF	TGTGCCAGCAGCCCGGACAGGGAGATGGAGGCTTTCTTT
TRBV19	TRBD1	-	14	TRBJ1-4	CASSGQGIKEKLFF	TGTGCCAGTAGTGGACAGGGGATTAAGGAAAAACTGTTTTTT
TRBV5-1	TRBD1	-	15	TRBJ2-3	CASSSGQGSTDTQYF	TGCGCCAGCAGCTCTGGACAGGGGAGCACAGATACGCAGTATTTT
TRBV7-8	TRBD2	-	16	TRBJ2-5	CASSLSWRGGVETQYF	TGTGCCAGCAGCTTATCTTGGCGGGGGGGAGTGGAGACCCAGTACTTC
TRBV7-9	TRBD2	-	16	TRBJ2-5	CASSLAPTSGQETQYF	TGTGCCAGCAGCTTAGCCCCGACTAGCGGGCAAGAGACCCAGTACTTC
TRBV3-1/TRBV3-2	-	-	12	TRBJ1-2	CASSPHSYGYTF	TGTGCCAGCAGCCCCCACAGCTATGGCTACACCTTC
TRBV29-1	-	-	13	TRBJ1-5	CSVKTGFNQPQHF	TGCAGCGTGAAAACAGGGTTTAATCAGCCCCAGCATTTT
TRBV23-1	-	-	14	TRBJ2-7	CASSQIQTYYEQYF	TGCGCCAGCAGTCAGATCCAAACTTACTACGAGCAGTACTTC
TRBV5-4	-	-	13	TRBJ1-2	CASSRTGSYGYTF	TGTGCCAGCAGCCGTACAGGGAGCTATGGCTACACCTTC
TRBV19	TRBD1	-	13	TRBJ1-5	CASRDRANQPQHF	TGTGCCAGTCGGGACAGGGCAAATCAGCCCCAGCATTTT
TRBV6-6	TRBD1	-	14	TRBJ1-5	CASSPGQRLQPQHF	TGTGCCAGCAGCCCGGGACAGAGGTTACAGCCCCAGCATTTT
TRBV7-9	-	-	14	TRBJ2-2	CANNRVWNTGELFF	TGTGCCAACAACAGGGTGTGGAACACCGGGGAGCTGTTTTTT
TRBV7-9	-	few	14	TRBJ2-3	CASSTLQGTDTQYF	TGTGCCAGCAGCACCTTACAGGGCACAGATACGCAGTATTTT
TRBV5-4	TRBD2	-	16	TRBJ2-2	CASSFASGSFTGELFF	TGTGCCAGCAGCTTTGCTAGCGGGAGTTTTACCGGGGAGCTGTTTTTT
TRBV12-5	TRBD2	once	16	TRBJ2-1	CASGLVPSGRIDEQFF	TGTGCTAGTGGTTTGGTACCTAGCGGGAGAATCGATGAGCAGTTCTTC
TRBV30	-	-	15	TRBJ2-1	CAWRLDINSYNEQFF	TGTGCCTGGAGACTGGACATAAACTCCTACAATGAGCAGTTCTTC
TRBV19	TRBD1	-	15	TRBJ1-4	CASSKTGGAFEKLFF	TGTGCCAGTAGTAAGACAGGGGGCGCCTTTGAAAAACTGTTTTTT
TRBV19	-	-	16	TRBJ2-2	CASSIVAGPRTGELFF	TGTGCCAGTAGTATAGTAGCAGGGCCGAGGACCGGGGAGCTGTTTTTT
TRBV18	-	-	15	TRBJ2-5	CASSPTPTGKETQYF	TGTGCCAGCTCTCCTACACCGACAGGCAAAGAGACCCAGTACTTC
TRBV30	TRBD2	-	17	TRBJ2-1	CAWSVPSSSGGFNEQFF	TGTGCCTGGAGTGTCCCCTCCTCTAGCGGGGGGTTCAATGAGCAGTTCTTC
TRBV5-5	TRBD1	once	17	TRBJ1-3	CASSVGDRGASGNTIYF	TGTGCCAGCAGCGTGGGGGACAGGGGCGCCTCTGGAAACACCATATATTTT
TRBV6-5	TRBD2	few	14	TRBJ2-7	CASSRLAGTYEQYF	TGTGCCAGCAGTCGACTAGCGGGGACCTACGAGCAGTACTTC
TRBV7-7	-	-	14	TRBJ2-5	CASSPTGQQETQYF	TGTGCCAGCAGCCCCACCGGACAGCAAGAGACCCAGTACTTC
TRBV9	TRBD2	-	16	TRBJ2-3	CASSARLAGAEDTQYF	TGTGCCAGCAGCGCCCGACTAGCGGGAGCAGAAGATACGCAGTATTTT
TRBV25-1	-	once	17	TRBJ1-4	CASSRPGTSSVGEKLFF	TGTGCCAGCAGTCGTCCGGGTACGAGTTCGGTTGGCGAAAAACTGTTTTTT
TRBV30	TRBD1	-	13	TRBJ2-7	CAWSRQGAGEQYF	TGTGCCTGGAGCCGACAGGGGGCGGGCGAGCAGTACTTC
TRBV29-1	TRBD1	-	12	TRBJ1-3	CSARGQGNTIYF	TGCAGCGCCCGGGGACAGGGAAACACCATATATTTT
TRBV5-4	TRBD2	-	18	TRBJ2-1	CASSHGQGGTSGSNEQFF	TGTGCCAGCAGCCATGGACAGGGAGGGACTAGCGGATCCAATGAGCAGTTCTTC
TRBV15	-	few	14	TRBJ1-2	CATSRSTDSRGYTF	TGTGCCACCAGCAGGTCGACAGATTCTCGCGGCTACACCTTC
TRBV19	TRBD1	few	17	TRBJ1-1	CASSIPPPQGVNTEAFF	TGTGCCAGTAGTATACCGCCCCCACAGGGGGTCAACACTGAAGCTTTCTTT
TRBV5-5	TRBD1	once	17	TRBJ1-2	CASSLGRAGGGGYGYTF	TGTGCCAGCAGCCTGGGTAGGGCAGGGGGAGGAGGTTATGGCTACACCTTC
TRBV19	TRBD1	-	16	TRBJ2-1	CASSQRGTATYNEQFF	TGTGCCAGTTCCCAGAGGGGGACAGCCACTTACAATGAGCAGTTCTTC
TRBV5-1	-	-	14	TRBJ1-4	CASSSGQQNEKLFF	TGCGCCAGCAGCTCGGGACAACAGAATGAAAAACTGTTTTTT
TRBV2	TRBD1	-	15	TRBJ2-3	CAHKQGASSTDTQYF	TGTGCCCACAAACAGGGGGCCTCTAGCACAGATACGCAGTATTTT
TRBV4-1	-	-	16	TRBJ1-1	CASSQVRRRDNTEAFF	TGCGCCAGCAGCCAAGTACGCCGCCGGGATAACACTGAAGCTTTCTTT
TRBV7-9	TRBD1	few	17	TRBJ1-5	CASSPGQGFGGNQPQHF	TGTGCCAGCAGCCCCGGACAGGGGTTCGGTGGCAATCAGCCCCAGCATTTT
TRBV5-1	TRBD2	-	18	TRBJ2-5	CASSLGTLAGGFQETQYF	TGCGCCAGCAGCTTGGGGACCCTGGCGGGAGGCTTTCAAGAGACCCAGTACTTC
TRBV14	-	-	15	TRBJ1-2	CASSHGGAGIYGYTF	TGTGCCAGCAGCCATGGGGGGGCCGGGATCTATGGCTACACCTTC
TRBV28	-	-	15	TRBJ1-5	CASSRGRWGNQPQHF	TGTGCCAGCAGCCGAGGCCGGTGGGGCAATCAGCCCCAGCATTTT
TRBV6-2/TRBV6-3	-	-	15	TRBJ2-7	CASSYSHSPRDEQYF	TGTGCCAGCAGTTACTCTCACAGCCCCAGGGACGAGCAGTACTTC
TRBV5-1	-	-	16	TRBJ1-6	CASSRGVRSPNSPLHF	TGCGCCAGCAGTCGTGGAGTTCGTTCCCCTAATTCACCCCTCCACTTT